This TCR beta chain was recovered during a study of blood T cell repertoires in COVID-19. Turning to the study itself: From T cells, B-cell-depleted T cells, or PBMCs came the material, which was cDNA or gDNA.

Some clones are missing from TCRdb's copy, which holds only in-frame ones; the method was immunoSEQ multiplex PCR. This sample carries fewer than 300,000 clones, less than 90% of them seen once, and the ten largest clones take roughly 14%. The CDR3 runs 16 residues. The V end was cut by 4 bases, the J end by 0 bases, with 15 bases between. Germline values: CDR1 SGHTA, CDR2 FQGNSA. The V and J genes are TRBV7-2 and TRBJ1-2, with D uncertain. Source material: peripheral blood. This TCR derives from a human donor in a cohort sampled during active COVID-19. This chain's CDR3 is CASSSAFGRTNYGYTF. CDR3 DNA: TGTGCCAGCAGCTCGGCATTTGGCAGGACTAACTATGGCTACACCTTC.